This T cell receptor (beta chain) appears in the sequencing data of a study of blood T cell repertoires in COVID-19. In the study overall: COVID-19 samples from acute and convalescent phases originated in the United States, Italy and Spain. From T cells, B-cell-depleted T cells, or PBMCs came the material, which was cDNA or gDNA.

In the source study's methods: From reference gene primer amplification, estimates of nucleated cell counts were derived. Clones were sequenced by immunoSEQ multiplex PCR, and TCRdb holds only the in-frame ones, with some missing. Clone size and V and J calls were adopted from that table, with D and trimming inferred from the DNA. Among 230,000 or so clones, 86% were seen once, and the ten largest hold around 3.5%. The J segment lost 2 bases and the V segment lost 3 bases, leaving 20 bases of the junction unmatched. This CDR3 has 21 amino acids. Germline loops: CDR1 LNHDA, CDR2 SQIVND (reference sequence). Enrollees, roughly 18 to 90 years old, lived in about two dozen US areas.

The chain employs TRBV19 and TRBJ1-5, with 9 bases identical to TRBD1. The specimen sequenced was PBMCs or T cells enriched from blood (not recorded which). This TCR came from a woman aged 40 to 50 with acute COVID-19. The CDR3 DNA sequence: TGTGCCAGTAGTATTATTATAGGGTGGACAGGGGAGGGTATAGGCAATCAGCCCCAGCATTTT. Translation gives CASSIIIGWTGEGIGNQPQHF.